This T cell receptor beta chain comes out of a study of identical twins. The germline CDR1 and CDR2 sequences are LGHDT and YNNKEL (reference sequence). The CDR3 covers 16 residues. With 4 bases clipped from V and 4 bases from J, the junction kept 7 bases outside the gene matches. Each cDNA held unique molecular identifiers, and template switching gave it a universal primer site. TCRdb reprocessed the 5' RACE reads via MiXCR and lists one record per CDR3 protein. The sample has 750,000 to 950,000 distinct CDR3 sequences; approximately 13% are singletons. This clonotype was detected a few times. The antigen remains undetermined. Study-level results: The study found excess low generation probability among twin-shared out-of-frame alpha sequences. The models systematically underestimated how much out-of-frame TCR alpha was shared in monozygotic twins.

The same data also went into a second study, on yellow fever vaccine responses in identical twins.

The V call is TRBV3-1, the J call TRBJ2-2, with 9 nucleotides matching TRBD2. This TCR derives from a woman under 30 in good health. The sample was PBMCs. The CDR3 coding sequence is TGTGCCAGCAGCCCCCTCAGCGGGGGGTTCACCGGGGAGCTGTTTTTT. Its protein is CASSPLSGGFTGELFF.